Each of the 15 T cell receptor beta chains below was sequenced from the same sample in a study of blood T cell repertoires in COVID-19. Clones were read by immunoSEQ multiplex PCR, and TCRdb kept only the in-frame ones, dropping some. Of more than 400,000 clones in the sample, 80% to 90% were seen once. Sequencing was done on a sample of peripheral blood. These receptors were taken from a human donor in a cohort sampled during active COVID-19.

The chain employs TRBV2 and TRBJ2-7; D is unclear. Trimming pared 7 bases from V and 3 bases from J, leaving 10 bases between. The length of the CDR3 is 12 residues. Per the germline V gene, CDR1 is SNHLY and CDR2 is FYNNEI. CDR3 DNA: TGTGCCAGCAAAGTCGCCTACTACGAGCAGTACTTC. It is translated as CASKVAYYEQYF.

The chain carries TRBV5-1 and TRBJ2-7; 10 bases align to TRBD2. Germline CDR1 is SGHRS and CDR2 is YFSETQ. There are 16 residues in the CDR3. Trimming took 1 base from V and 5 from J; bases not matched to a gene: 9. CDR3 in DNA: TGCGCCAGCAGCTTGAGGCTAGCGGGAGCGGCCCACGAGCAGTACTTC. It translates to CASSLRLAGAAHEQYF.

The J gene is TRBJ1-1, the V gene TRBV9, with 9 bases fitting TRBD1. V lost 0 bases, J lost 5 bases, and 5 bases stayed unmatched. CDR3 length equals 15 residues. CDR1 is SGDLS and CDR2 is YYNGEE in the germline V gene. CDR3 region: CASSVGDRGKTEAFF. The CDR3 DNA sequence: TGTGCCAGCAGCGTAGGCGACAGGGGGAAGACTGAAGCTTTCTTT. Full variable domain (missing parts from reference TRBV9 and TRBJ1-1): DSGVTQTPKHLITATGQRVTLRCSPRSGDLSVYWYQQSLDQGLQFLIQYYNGEERAKGNILERFSAQQFPDLHSELNLSSLELGDSALYFCASSVGDRGKTEAFFGQGTRLTVV.

CDR3 sequence: CASSEARGWNTEAFF. In DNA, the CDR3 is TGTGCCAGCAGTGAGGCCAGGGGCTGGAACACTGAAGCTTTCTTT. The rearrangement links TRBV6-1 to TRBJ1-1, with a tentative D call TRBD1 (6 bases). The CDR3 covers 15 residues. V lost 3 bases and J lost 1, with 12 bases in between. CDR1 and CDR2 from the germline V gene are MNHNS and SASEGT.

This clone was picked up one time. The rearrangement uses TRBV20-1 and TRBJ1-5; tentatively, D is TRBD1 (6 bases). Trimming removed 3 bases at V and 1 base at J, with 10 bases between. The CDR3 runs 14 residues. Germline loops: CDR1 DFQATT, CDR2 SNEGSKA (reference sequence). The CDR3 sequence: CSASAQGSNQPQHF. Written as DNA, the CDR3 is TGCAGTGCTAGTGCCCAGGGGAGCAATCAGCCCCAGCATTTT.

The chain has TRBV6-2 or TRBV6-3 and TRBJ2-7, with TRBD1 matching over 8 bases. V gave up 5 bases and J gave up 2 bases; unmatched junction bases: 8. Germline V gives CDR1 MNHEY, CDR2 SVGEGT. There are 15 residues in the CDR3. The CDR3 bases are TGTGCCAGCAGTGGACAGGGATCTTACCCCTACGAGCAGTACTTC. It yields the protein CASSGQGSYPYEQYF.

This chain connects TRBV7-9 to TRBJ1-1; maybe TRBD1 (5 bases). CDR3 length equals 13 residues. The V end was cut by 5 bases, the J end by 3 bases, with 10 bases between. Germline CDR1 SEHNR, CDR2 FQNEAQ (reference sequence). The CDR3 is CASSRQGYTEAFF. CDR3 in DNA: TGTGCCAGCAGCCGCCAGGGCTACACTGAAGCTTTCTTT.

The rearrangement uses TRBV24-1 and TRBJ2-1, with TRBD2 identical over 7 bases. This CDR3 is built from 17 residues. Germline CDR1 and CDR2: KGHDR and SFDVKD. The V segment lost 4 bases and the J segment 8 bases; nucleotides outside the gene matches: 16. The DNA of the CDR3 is TGTGCCACCAGTGAGGCTCGGGCTAGCGGAAGGTTCGATGAGCAGTTCTTC. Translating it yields CATSEARASGRFDEQFF.

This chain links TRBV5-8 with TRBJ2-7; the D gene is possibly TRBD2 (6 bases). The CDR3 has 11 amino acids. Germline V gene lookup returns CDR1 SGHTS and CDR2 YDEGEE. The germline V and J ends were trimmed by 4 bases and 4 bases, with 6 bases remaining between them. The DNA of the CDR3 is TGTGCCAGCAGCCGGGGGTACGAGCAGTACTTC. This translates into CASSRGYEQYF. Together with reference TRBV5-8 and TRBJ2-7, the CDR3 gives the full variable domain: EAGVTQSPTHLIKTRGQQATLRCSPISGHTSVYWYQQALGLGLQFLLWYDEGEERNRGNFPPRFSGRQFPNYSSELNVNALELEDSALYLCASSRGYEQYFGPGTRLTVT.

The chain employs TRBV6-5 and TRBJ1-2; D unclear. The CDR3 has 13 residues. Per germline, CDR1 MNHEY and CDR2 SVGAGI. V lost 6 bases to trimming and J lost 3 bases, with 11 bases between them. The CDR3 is CASRANRDYGYTF. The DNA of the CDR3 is TGTGCCAGCAGAGCCAACAGAGACTATGGCTACACCTTC.

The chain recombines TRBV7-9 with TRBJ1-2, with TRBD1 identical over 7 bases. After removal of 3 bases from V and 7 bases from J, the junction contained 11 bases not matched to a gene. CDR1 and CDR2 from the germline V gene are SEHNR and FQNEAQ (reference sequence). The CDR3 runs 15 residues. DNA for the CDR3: TGTGCCAGCAGCTTTCCGGGACAGATACTTGCTGGCTACACCTTC. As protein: CASSFPGQILAGYTF. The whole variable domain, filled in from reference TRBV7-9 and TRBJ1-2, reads DTGVSQNPRHKITKRGQNVTFRCDPISEHNRLYWYRQTLGQGPEFLTYFQNEAQLEKSRLLSDRFSAERPKGSFSTLEIQRTEQGDSAMYLCASSFPGQILAGYTFGSGTRLTVV.

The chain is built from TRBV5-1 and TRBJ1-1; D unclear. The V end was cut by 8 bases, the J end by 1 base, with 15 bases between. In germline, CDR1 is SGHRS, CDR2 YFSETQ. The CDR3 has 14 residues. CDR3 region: CASQPWGENTEAFF. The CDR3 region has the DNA TGCGCCAGTCAACCGTGGGGAGAGAACACTGAAGCTTTCTTT.

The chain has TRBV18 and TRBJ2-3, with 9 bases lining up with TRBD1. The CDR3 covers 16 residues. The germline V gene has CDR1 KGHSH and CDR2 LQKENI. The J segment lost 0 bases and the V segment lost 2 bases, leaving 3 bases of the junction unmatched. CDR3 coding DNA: TGTGCCAGCTCACCAACGACAGGGGGGAGCACAGATACGCAGTATTTT. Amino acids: CASSPTTGGSTDTQYF.

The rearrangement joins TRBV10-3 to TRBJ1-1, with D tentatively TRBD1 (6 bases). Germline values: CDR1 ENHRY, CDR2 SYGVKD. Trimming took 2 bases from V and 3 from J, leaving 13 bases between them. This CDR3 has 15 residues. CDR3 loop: CAISEEGQLYTEAFF. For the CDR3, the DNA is TGTGCCATCAGTGAGGAAGGACAGCTCTACACTGAAGCTTTCTTT.

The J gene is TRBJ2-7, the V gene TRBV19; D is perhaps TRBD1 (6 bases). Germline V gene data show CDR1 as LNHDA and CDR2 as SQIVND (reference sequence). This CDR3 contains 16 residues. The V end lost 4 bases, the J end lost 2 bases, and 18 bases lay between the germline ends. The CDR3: CASSTRTAPGPYEQYF. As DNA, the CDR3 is TGTGCCAGTAGTACCCGGACAGCCCCGGGCCCCTACGAGCAGTACTTC.